One and the same sample provided the 24 T cell receptor beta chains below, sequenced in a study of blood T cells in healthy people across ages. A J-beta primer mix and a sample-barcoded 5' primer were used in a second PCR of roughly 7 to 12 cycles. TCRdb redid the calling of the 5' RACE reads with MiXCR, one entry per CDR3 protein. The data show roughly 1,500,000 distinct CDR3 sequences, about 32% seen once. Specimen: blood. These TCRs come from a woman aged 25 to 39 in good health.

The rearrangement links TRBV12-3 or TRBV12-4 to TRBJ2-2; 7 nucleotides line up with TRBD1. V was clipped by 5 bases and J by 4 bases; unmatched bases: 10. This CDR3 comprises 16 residues. The CDR3 spells CASSTARGLGTGELFF. As DNA, the CDR3 is TGTGCCAGCAGTACGGCAAGGGGGCTCGGCACCGGGGAGCTGTTTTTT.

In regard to this clonotype: A far larger clone is off by one base, so a read error is likely. The rearrangement uses TRBV12-3 or TRBV12-4 and TRBJ2-1; D not certain. V lost 3 bases to trimming and J lost 6 bases, with 3 bases between them. CDR3 length: 11 residues. CDR3 sequence reads: CASSFCNEQFF. CDR3 DNA: TGTGCCAGCAGTTTCTGCAATGAGCAGTTCTTC.

V gene TRBV2 combines with J gene TRBJ1-2, with 12 positions matching TRBD1. V shed 6 bases, J shed 7 bases, and the junction held 9 bases outside the gene matches. The CDR3 runs 15 residues. Germline V CDR1 and CDR2: SNHLY, FYNNEI. DNA for the CDR3: TGTGCCAGCAGCGAGGGACAGGGGGCTTTAATTGGCTACACCTTC. Translation: CASSEGQGALIGYTF.

The rearrangement uses TRBV7-9 and TRBJ2-2; D call uncertain. V lost 5 bases and J 2 bases, leaving 6 bases between the germline ends. The V gene's germline CDR1 is SEHNR and CDR2 FQNEAQ (reference sequence). The CDR3 consists of 13 residues. For the CDR3, the DNA is TGTGCCAGCAGCCGACCCAACACCGGGGAGCTGTTTTTT. Protein sequence: CASSRPNTGELFF.

This chain links TRBV14 with TRBJ2-1; unclear D gene. CDR3 size: 15 residues. Between the trimmed V and J ends, which lost 3 bases and 9 bases, there was a span of 18 bases. Germline assignment: CDR1 SGHDN and CDR2 FVKESK. The CDR3 region is CASSQLVGQGCEQFF. CDR3 in DNA: TGTGCCAGCAGCCAGCTTGTGGGCCAAGGATGTGAGCAGTTCTTC.

This clonotype occurred a few times. V gene TRBV7-9 combines with J gene TRBJ2-7, with D possibly matching TRBD2 (6 bases). Trimming pared 8 bases from V and 3 bases from J, leaving 14 bases between. Per germline, CDR1 SEHNR and CDR2 FQNEAQ (reference sequence). This CDR3 is 13 amino acids long. The CDR3 loop reads CASSVLAHYEQYF. CDR3 in DNA: TGTGCCAGCTCAGTACTAGCACACTACGAGCAGTACTTC.

Many counts were recorded for this clonotype. The chain couples TRBV10-3 to TRBJ1-2; 8 bases align to TRBD1. From germline, CDR1 is ENHRY and CDR2 SYGVKD. The CDR3 consists of 16 residues. Trimming cost V 0 bases and J 4 bases; bases outside gene matches: 7. The CDR3 protein is CAISESIRTGTYGYTF. The CDR3 DNA reads TGTGCCATCAGTGAGTCCATTCGGACAGGGACCTATGGCTACACCTTC.

This clonotype came up many times. The chain employs TRBV12-3 or TRBV12-4 and TRBJ2-7; possibly TRBD2 for D (7 bases). V lost 3 bases to trimming and J lost 2 bases, with 8 bases between them. This CDR3 region has 13 residues. In DNA, the CDR3 is TGTGCCAGCAGTTTCGGGGGGCCCTACGAGCAGTACTTC. Encoded protein: CASSFGGPYEQYF.

The chain links TRBV5-1 to TRBJ2-3; 8 bases agree with TRBD2. The V segment lost 3 bases and the J segment 5 bases; nucleotides outside the gene matches: 8. Germline values: CDR1 SGHRS, CDR2 YFSETQ. This CDR3 spans 15 amino acids. The CDR3 region is CASSSSGLIGDTQYF. The CDR3 coding sequence is TGCGCCAGCAGCTCTAGCGGGTTAATTGGAGATACGCAGTATTTT.

This clonotype was observed once. The J gene is TRBJ2-3, the V gene TRBV11-2; 13 bases fit TRBD2. V shed 2 bases, J shed 6 bases, and the junction held 5 bases outside the gene matches. CDR1 and CDR2 from the germline V gene are SGHAT and FQNNGV. The CDR3 runs to 16 residues. CDR3 in amino acids: CASSLTPGLAGDTQYF. The CDR3 bases are TGTGCCAGCAGCTTAACCCCGGGACTAGCGGGGGATACGCAGTATTTT. Drawing the rest from reference TRBV11-2 and TRBJ2-3, the complete variable domain is EAGVAQSPRYKIIEKRQSVAFWCNPISGHATLYWYQQILGQGPKLLIQFQNNGVVDDSQLPKDRFSAERLKGVDSTLKIQPAKLEDSAVYLCASSLTPGLAGDTQYFGPGTRLTVL.

This sequence joins TRBV30 and TRBJ2-4; D remains unclear. Germline lookup yields CDR1 GTSNPN and CDR2 SVGIG (reference sequence). This CDR3 is built from 14 residues. V lost 2 bases, J lost 5 bases, and 13 bases lay in between. The CDR3: CAWSKRSAENIQYF. CDR3 in DNA: TGTGCCTGGAGTAAAAGGTCGGCCGAAAACATTCAGTACTTC.

The chain employs TRBV2 and TRBJ2-1; possibly TRBD2 for D (5 bases). Trimming removed 7 bases from V and 8 bases from J, with 21 bases in between. The CDR3 loop spans 15 amino acids. Germline V gene sequence: CDR1 SNHLY, CDR2 FYNNEI. This CDR3 is CASTSGSLLMDEQFF. Here the CDR3 DNA reads TGTGCCAGCACAAGCGGCAGTCTCTTGATGGATGAGCAGTTCTTC.

The chain couples TRBV20-1 to TRBJ2-7; 8 bases agree with TRBD1. CDR1 and CDR2 from the germline V gene are DFQATT and SNEGSKA (reference sequence). Trimming removed 4 bases from V and 6 bases from J; junction bases left unmatched: 11. The CDR3 covers 14 residues. CDR3 residues: CSAKISTGVFEQYF. The CDR3 DNA reads TGCAGTGCTAAGATATCGACAGGGGTATTCGAGCAGTACTTC.

CDR3 nucleotides: TGTGCCAGCAGTACTCCTGCGGACAGGGCTAAGGGTGGCTACACCTTC. Protein sequence: CASSTPADRAKGGYTF. V gene TRBV7-9 combines with J gene TRBJ1-2; 8 nucleotides align to TRBD1. Per germline, CDR1 SEHNR and CDR2 FQNEAQ (reference sequence). CDR3 length equals 16 residues. Germline trimming cut 6 bases from V and 7 bases from J; bases unmatched to any gene: 16.

The rearrangement uses TRBV5-1 and TRBJ2-3; 10 bases align to TRBD2. V shed 3 bases, J shed 0 bases, and the junction held 4 bases outside the gene matches. CDR1 is SGHRS, CDR2 YFSETQ, per germline. There are 16 residues in the CDR3. The CDR3 region is CASSSPTSGSTDTQYF. The CDR3, as DNA: TGCGCCAGCAGCTCCCCGACTAGCGGGAGCACAGATACGCAGTATTTT.

This clonotype appeared a few times. The rearrangement uses TRBV6-7 and TRBJ2-5, with 8 bases lining up with TRBD2. TRBV6-7 is an ORF for which the function is uncertain. The CDR3 runs 16 residues. After removal of 6 bases from V and 5 bases from J, the junction contained 14 bases not matched to a gene. CDR3 coding DNA: TGTGCCAGCAGAAAATACACTAGCGGTCGCAAGGAGACCCAGTACTTC. The encoded protein is CASRKYTSGRKETQYF.

This clonotype has at least ten counts. The chain carries TRBV29-1 and TRBJ2-4, with TRBD1 matching over 8 bases. V shed 7 bases and J 13 bases; nucleotides not matched to a gene: 12. CDR3 length: 12 residues. Per germline, CDR1 SQVTM and CDR2 ANQGSEA. CDR3 amino acids: CSGGTGTGEQYF. For the CDR3, the DNA is TGCAGCGGAGGGACAGGCACTGGTGAGCAGTACTTC.

This clonotype turned up a few times. The chain uses TRBV6-5 and TRBJ2-5, with D uncertain. Trimming cost V 2 bases and J 1 base, with 8 bases left between them. Germline CDR1 and CDR2: MNHEY and SVGAGI. The CDR3 sequence is 14 residues long. CDR3 protein: CASSYDPGQETQYF. CDR3 coding DNA: TGTGCCAGCAGTTACGACCCTGGCCAAGAGACCCAGTACTTC.

J is TRBJ2-7 and V is TRBV6-5; no definite D call. The J call may be in error: the DNA end matches TRBJ2-5 better. The CDR3 is 12 amino acids. Germline V gene data show CDR1 as MNHEY and CDR2 as SVGAGI. The CDR3 loop is CASSHTRETQYF. The CDR3 DNA sequence: TGTGCCAGCAGCCACACCCGAGAGACCCAGTACTTC.

This clonotype was seen many times. The chain has TRBV4-1 and TRBJ2-3; TRBD1 aligns across 8 bases. Germline values: CDR1 MGHRA, CDR2 YSYEKL. There are 15 residues in the CDR3. Trimming at V came to 2 bases and at J to 3 bases, leaving 4 bases not matched to a gene. In DNA, the CDR3 is TGCGCCAGCAGCCAAACAGGGGGTTGGACAGATACGCAGTATTTT. This codes for CASSQTGGWTDTQYF.

This clonotype has a handful of counts. V is TRBV7-2 and J is TRBJ2-1; D possibly corresponds to TRBD2 (6 bases). Deletions cut 1 base from V and 0 bases from J, with 10 bases between. The CDR3 has 16 residues. The germline gives CDR1 SGHTA, CDR2 FQGNSA. This CDR3 is CASSLDQRVSYNEQFF. The DNA for the CDR3 is TGTGCCAGCAGCTTAGATCAGCGGGTCTCCTACAATGAGCAGTTCTTC. Combining the CDR3 with reference TRBV7-2 and TRBJ2-1 gives the whole variable domain GAGVSQSPSNKVTEKGKDVELRCDPISGHTALYWYRQSLGQGLEFLIYFQGNSAPDKSGLPSDRFSAERTGGSVSTLTIQRTQQEDSAVYLCASSLDQRVSYNEQFFGPGTRLTVL.

The V gene is TRBV9, the J gene TRBJ2-5; unclear D gene. The V and J ends lost 3 bases and 11 bases respectively, with 23 bases between them. Looked up from germline, CDR1 is SGDLS and CDR2 is YYNGEE. The CDR3 is made up of 15 amino acids. CDR3: CASSANPSRLPPQYF. CDR3 DNA sequence: TGTGCCAGCAGCGCAAACCCTAGTCGTCTTCCCCCGCAGTACTTC.

There are a few counts of this clonotype. The rearrangement links TRBV11-2 to TRBJ2-1, with D perhaps being TRBD1 or TRBD2 (5 bases each). The germline V gene has CDR1 SGHAT and CDR2 FQNNGV. CDR3 length: 16 residues. Trimming removed 1 base from V and 4 bases from J, with 14 bases in between. CDR3 nucleotides: TGTGCCAGCAGCTTAGGTAGTAAGGGGAGATACAATGAGCAGTTCTTC. It encodes CASSLGSKGRYNEQFF.

V gene TRBV27 combines with J gene TRBJ2-1, with 10 bases lining up with TRBD2. Per the germline V gene, CDR1 is MNHEY and CDR2 is SMNVEV (reference sequence). The CDR3 contains 16 residues. V dropped 5 bases and J dropped 8; count of bases not matched to a gene: 12. In nucleotides, the CDR3 is TGTGCCAGCAGTCCGCTCCTAGCGGGAGTTGGCCATGAGCAGTTCTTC. It encodes CASSPLLAGVGHEQFF.